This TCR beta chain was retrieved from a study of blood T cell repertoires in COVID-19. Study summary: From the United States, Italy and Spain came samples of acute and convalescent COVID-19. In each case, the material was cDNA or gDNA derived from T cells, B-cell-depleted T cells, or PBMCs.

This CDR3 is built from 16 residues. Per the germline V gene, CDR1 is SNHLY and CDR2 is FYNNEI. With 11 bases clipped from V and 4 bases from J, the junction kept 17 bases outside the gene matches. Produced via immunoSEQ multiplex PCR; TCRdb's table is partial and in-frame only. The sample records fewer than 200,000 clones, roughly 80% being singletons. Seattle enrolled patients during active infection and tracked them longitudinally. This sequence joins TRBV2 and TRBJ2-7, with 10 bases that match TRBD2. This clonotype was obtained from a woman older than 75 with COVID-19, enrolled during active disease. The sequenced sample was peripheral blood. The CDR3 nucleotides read TGTGCCTGCTGTGCCCCCATACTAGCGGGGCCTTACGAGCAGTACTTC. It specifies CACCAPILAGPYEQYF.